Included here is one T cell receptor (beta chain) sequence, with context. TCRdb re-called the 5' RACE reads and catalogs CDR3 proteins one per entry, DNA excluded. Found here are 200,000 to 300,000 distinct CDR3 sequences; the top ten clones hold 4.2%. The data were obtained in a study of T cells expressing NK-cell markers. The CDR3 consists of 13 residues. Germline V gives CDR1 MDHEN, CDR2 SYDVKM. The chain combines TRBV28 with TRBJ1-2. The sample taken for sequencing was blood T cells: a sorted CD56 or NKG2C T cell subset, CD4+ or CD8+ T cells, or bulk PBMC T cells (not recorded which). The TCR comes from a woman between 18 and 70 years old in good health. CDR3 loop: CASPRTSLYGYTF.